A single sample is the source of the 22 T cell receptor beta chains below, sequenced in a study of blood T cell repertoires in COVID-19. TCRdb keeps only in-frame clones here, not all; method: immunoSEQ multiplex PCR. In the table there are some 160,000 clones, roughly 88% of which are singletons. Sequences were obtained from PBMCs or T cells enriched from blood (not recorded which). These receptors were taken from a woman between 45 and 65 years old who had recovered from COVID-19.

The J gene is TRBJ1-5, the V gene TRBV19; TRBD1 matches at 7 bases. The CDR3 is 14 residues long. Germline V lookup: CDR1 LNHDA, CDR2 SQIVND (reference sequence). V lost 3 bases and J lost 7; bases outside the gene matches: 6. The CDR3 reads CASSIKGAGQPQHF. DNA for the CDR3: TGTGCCAGTAGTATCAAGGGGGCCGGGCAGCCCCAGCATTTT.

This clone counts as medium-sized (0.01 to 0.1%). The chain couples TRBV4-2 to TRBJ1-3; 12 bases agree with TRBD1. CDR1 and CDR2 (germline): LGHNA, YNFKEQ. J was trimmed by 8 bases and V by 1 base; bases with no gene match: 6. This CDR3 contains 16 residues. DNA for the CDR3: TGTGCCAGCAGCCAAGTAAGGGGACAGGGGGCAGACACCATATATTTT. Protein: CASSQVRGQGADTIYF.

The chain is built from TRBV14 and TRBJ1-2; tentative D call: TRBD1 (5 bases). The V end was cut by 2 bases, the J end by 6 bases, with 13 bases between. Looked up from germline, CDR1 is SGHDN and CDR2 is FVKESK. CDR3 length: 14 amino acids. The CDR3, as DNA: TGTGCCAGCAGCCAACCGGGGGGGAGGCATGGCTACACCTTC. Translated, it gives CASSQPGGRHGYTF.

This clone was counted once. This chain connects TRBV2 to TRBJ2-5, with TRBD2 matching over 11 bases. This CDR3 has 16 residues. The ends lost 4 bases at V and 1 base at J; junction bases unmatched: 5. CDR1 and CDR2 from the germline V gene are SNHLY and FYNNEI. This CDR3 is CASSARLAGFQETQYF. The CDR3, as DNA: TGTGCCAGCAGTGCTAGACTAGCGGGGTTCCAAGAGACCCAGTACTTC.

The CDR3 nucleotides are TGTGCCAGTAGTATAGGTGGGCTCAGCAGCTACACCTTC. The encoded protein is CASSIGGLSSYTF. This chain connects TRBV19 to TRBJ1-2; D remains unclear. The CDR3 runs 13 residues. Germline CDR1 and CDR2: LNHDA and SQIVND (reference sequence). V lost 1 base and J 9 bases, leaving 12 bases between the germline ends.

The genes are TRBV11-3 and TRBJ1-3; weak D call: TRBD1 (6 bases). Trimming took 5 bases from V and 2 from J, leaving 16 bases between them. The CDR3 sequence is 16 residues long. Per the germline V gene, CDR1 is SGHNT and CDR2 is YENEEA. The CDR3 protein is CASSMTTGRAGNTIYF. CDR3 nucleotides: TGTGCCAGCAGCATGACCACAGGGCGCGCTGGAAACACCATATATTTT.

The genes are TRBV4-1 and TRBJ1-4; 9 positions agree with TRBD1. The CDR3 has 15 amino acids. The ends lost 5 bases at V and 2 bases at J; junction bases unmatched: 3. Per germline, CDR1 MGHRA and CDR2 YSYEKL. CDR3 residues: CASSSQGATNEKLFF. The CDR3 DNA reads TGCGCCAGCAGCTCACAGGGGGCGACTAATGAAAAACTGTTTTTT.

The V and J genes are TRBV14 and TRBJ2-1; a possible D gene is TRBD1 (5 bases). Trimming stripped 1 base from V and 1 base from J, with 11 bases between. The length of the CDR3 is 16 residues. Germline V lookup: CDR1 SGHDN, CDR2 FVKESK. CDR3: CASSQGLGPSYNEQFF. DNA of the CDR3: TGTGCCAGCAGCCAAGGTTTGGGGCCATCCTACAATGAGCAGTTCTTC.

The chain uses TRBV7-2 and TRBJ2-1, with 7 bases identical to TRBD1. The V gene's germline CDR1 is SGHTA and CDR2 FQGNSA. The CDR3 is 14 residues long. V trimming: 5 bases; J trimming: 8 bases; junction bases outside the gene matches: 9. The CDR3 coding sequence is TGTGCCAGCAGCGGCCAGACAGGGTTCGATGAGCAGTTCTTC. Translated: CASSGQTGFDEQFF.

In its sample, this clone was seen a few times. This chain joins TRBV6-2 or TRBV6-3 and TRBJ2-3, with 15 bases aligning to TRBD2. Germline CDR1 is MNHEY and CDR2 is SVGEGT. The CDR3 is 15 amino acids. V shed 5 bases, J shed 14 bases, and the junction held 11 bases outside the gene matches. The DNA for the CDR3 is TGTGCCAGCAGTCCCCGATGGACTAGCGGGGGGGCGGTGTATTTT. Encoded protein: CASSPRWTSGGAVYF.

CDR3 sequence: CAISDKGNYGYTF. In DNA form, the CDR3 reads TGTGCCATCAGTGACAAGGGGAACTATGGCTACACCTTC. The chain recombines TRBV10-3 with TRBJ1-2; possible D gene TRBD1, 5 bases. V was pared by 3 bases and J by 2 bases, with 7 bases between. The germline CDR1 and CDR2 sequences are ENHRY and SYGVKD. CDR3 length: 13 residues.

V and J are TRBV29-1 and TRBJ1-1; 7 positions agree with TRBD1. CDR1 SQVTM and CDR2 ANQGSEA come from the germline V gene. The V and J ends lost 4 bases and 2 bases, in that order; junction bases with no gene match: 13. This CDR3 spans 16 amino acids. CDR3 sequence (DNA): TGCAGCGTTGGGGACAGCGGGCCCCGAAAAAACACTGAAGCTTTCTTT. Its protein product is CSVGDSGPRKNTEAFF.

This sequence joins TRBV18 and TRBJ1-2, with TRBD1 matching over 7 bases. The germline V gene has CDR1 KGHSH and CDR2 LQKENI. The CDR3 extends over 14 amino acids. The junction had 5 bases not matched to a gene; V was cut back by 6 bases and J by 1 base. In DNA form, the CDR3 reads TGTGCCAGCTCGGGACAGACCCTTAACTATGGCTACACCTTC. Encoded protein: CASSGQTLNYGYTF.

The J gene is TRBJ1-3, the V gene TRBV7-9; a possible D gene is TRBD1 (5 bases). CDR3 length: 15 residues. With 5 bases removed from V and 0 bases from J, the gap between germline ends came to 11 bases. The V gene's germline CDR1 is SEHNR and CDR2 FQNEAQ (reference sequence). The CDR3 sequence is CASSTSQGSGNTIYF. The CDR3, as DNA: TGTGCCAGCAGCACATCCCAGGGCTCTGGAAACACCATATATTTT.

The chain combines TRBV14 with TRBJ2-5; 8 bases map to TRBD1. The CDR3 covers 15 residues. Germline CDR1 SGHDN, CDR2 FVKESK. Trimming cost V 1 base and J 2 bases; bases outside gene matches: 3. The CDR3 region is CASSQGTGWQETQYF. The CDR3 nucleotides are TGTGCCAGCAGCCAAGGGACAGGGTGGCAAGAGACCCAGTACTTC.

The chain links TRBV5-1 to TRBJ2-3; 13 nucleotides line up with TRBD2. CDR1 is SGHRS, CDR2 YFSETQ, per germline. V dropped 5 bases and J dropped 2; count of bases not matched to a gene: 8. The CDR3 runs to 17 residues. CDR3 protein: CASRGRLAGGSTDTQYF. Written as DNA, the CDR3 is TGCGCCAGCAGGGGACGACTAGCGGGGGGATCCACAGATACGCAGTATTTT. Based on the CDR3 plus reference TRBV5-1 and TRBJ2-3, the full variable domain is KAGVTQTPRYLIKTRGQQVTLSCSPISGHRSVSWYQQTPGQGLQFLFEYFSETQRNKGNFPGRFSGRQFSNSRSEMNVSTLELGDSALYLCASRGRLAGGSTDTQYFGPGTRLTVL.

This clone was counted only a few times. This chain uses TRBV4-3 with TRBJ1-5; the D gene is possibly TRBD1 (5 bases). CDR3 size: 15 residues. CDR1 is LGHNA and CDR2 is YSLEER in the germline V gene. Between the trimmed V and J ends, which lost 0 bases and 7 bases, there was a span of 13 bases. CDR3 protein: CASSQDLLGAQPQHF. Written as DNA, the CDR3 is TGCGCCAGCAGCCAAGATCTTCTAGGGGCCCAGCCCCAGCATTTT.

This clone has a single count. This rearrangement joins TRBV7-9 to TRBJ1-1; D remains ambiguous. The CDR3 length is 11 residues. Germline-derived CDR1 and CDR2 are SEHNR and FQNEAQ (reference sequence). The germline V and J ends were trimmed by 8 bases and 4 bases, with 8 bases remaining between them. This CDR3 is CASRGLTEAFF. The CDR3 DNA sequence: TGTGCCAGCCGCGGACTCACTGAAGCTTTCTTT.

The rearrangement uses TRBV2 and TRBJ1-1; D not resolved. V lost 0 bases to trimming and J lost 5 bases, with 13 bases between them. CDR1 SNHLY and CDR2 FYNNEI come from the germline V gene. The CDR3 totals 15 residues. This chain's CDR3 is CASSEALNRVTEAFF. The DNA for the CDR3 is TGTGCCAGCAGTGAAGCGCTGAACCGGGTTACTGAAGCTTTCTTT.

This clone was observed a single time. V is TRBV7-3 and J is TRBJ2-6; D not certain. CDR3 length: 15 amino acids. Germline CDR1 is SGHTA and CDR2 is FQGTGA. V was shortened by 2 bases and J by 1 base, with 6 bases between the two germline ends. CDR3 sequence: CASSLLESGANVLTF. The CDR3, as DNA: TGTGCCAGCAGCTTATTAGAATCTGGGGCCAACGTCCTGACTTTC.

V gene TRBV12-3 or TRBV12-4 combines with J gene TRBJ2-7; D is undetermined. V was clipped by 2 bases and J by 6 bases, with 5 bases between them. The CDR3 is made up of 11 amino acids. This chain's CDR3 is CASSLSVEQYF. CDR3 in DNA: TGTGCCAGCAGTTTATCGGTCGAGCAGTACTTC.

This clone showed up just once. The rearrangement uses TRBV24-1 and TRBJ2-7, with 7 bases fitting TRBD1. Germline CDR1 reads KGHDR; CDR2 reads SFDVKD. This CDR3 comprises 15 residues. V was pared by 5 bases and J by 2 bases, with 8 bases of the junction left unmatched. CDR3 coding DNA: TGTGCCACCAGTGGGCCGGGACAGAAAGCCTACGAGCAGTACTTC. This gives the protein CATSGPGQKAYEQYF.